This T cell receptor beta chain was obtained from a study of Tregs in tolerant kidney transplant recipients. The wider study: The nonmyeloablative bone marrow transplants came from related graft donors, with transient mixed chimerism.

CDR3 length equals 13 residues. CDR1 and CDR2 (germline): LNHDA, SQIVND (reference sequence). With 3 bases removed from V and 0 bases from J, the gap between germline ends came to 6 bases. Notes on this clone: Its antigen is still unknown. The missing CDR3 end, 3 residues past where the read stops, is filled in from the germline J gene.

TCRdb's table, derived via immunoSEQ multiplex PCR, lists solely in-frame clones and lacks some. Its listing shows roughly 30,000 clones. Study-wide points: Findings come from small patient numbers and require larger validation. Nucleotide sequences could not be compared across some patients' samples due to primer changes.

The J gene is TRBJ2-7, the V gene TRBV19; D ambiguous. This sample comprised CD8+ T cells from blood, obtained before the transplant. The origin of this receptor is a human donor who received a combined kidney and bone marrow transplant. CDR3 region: CASSIASSYEQYF. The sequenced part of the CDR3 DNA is TGTGCCAGTAGTATCGCCAGCTCCTACGAG.